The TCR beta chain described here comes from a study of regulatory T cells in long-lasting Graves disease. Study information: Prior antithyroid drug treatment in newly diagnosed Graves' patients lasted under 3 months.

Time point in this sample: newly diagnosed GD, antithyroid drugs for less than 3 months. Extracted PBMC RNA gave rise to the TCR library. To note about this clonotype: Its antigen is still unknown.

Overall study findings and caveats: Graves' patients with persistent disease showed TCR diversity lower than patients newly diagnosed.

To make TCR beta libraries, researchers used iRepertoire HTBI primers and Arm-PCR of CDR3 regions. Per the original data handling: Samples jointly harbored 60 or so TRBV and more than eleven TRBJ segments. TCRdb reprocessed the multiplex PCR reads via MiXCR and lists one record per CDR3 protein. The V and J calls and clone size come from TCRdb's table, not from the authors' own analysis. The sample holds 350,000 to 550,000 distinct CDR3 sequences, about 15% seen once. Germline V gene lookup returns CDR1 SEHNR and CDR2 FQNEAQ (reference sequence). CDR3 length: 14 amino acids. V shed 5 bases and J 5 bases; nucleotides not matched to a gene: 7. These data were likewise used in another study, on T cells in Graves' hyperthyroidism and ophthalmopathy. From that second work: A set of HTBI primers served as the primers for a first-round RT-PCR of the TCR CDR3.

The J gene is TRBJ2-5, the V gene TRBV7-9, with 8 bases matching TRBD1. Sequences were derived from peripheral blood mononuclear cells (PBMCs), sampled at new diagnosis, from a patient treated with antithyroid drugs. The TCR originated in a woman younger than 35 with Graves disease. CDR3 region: CASSRDRGKETQYF. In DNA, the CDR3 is TGTGCCAGCAGCCGAGACAGGGGAAAGGAGACCCAGTACTTC.